This is a list of T cell receptor beta chains from one sample in a study of radiation and T cells in renal cell carcinoma. Assay used: immunoSEQ multiplex PCR; TCRdb lists only in-frame clones, some missing. The sample holds some 97,000 clones, roughly 82% seen once. The sequenced sample was blood, obtained from a patient whose treatment included radiotherapy and nephrectomy. Source of these receptors: a man in his fifties or sixties with renal cell carcinoma. The CDR3 runs from the conserved cysteine through the conserved F or W. D genes are given only for firm matches. Clone size is not always given. Where it is, it says once, few, many or a class for expanded clones.

clone_size	v_call	d_call	j_call	cdr3_nt	cdr3_aa
NA	TRBV7-9	NA	TRBJ2-3	TGTGCCAGCAGCTTAGTCCCAGATACGCAGTATTTT	CASSLVPDTQYF
NA	TRBV4-3	TRBD2	TRBJ2-1	TGCGCCAGCAGCCAAGATCCGGGACTAGCGGGGCAAGACTCCTACAATGAGCAGTTCTTC	CASSQDPGLAGQDSYNEQFF
NA	TRBV10-3	NA	TRBJ2-3	TGTGCCATCAGTGAGTTCACCGGGCTAGGCACAGATACGCAGTATTTT	CAISEFTGLGTDTQYF
NA	TRBV2	TRBD2	TRBJ2-5	TGTGCCAGCAGCCCCAAGCGGGGGGACGGGACCCAGTACTTC	CASSPKRGDGTQYF
NA	TRBV6-5	NA	TRBJ2-5	TGTGCCAGCAAGGGTGGGGCTAACCAAGAGACCCAGTACTTC	CASKGGANQETQYF
NA	TRBV19	NA	TRBJ2-7	TGTGCCAGTAGTATAGTAGCGGAGGGGGACGAGCAGTACTTC	CASSIVAEGDEQYF
NA	TRBV6-5	TRBD1	TRBJ2-3	TGTGCCAGCAGTAATCCGGGACAGAGCACAGATACGCAGTATTTT	CASSNPGQSTDTQYF
few	TRBV4-1	TRBD1	TRBJ1-1	TGCGCCAGCAGCCAAGATCCCGGACAGGGGAGAGCTTTCTTT	CASSQDPGQGRAFF
NA	TRBV20-1	NA	TRBJ2-7	TGCAGTGCTAGTAGCTTTTACGAGCAGTACTTC	CSASSFYEQYF
NA	TRBV18	NA	TRBJ1-5	TGTGCCAGCTCCGGCGGCGGTGACGGTAATCAGCCCCAGCATTTT	CASSGGGDGNQPQHF
NA	TRBV30	NA	TRBJ2-1	TGTGCCTGGAGTGTGGGGGACACAAGAAAGGGGCATGAGCAGTTCTTC	CAWSVGDTRKGHEQFF
once	TRBV11-2	NA	TRBJ2-6	TGTGCCAGCAGCTGGAGCTCTGGGGCCAACGTCCTGACTTTC	CASSWSSGANVLTF
NA	TRBV10-3	TRBD2	TRBJ2-2	TGTGCCATCAGAGGACTAGCGGGGTCGAACACCGGGGAGCTGTTTTTT	CAIRGLAGSNTGELFF
NA	TRBV27	TRBD2	TRBJ2-3	TGTGCCAGCAGTTTCTCCCCAGCGGGGCTAGCGGGGCATACTAGCACAGATACGCAGTATTTT	CASSFSPAGLAGHTSTDTQYF